A selection of T cell receptor beta chains follows, all from one sample in a study of cytomegalovirus exposure and HLA in healthy donors. Generated by immunoSEQ multiplex PCR, the TCRdb table keeps only in-frame clones and is missing some. Among under 200,000 clones listed, around 78% were seen once. The sequenced sample consisted of PBMCs. Receptors were obtained from a female donor in good health and CMV-seronegative. Both conserved end residues are part of each CDR3. The order of the fields is clone size, V gene, J gene, D gene, CDR3 protein, CDR3 DNA. A D gene is named only where the DNA matches it firmly. Clone size appears in some rows only: once, few, many, or a class for an expanded clone.

>.|TRBV15|TRBJ1-1|TRBD1
CATSTRLYRGLNWAEAFF
TGTGCCACCAGCACTCGACTATACAGGGGGCTAAATTGGGCTGAAGCTTTCTTT
>once|TRBV6-4|TRBJ1-2|.
CASSDPPQGLIYGYTF
TGTGCCAGCAGTGACCCCCCCCAGGGGTTAATCTATGGCTACACCTTC
>.|TRBV18|TRBJ1-6|TRBD1
CASSPTAGTGYSPLHF
TGTGCCAGCTCACCGACAGCCGGGACAGGGTACTCACCCCTCCACTTT
>.|TRBV28|TRBJ1-1|.
CASSPQGWVMNTEAFF
TGTGCCAGCAGCCCCCAGGGGTGGGTAATGAACACTGAAGCTTTCTTT
>.|TRBV13|TRBJ2-3|TRBD2
CASSPGLAGGSTDTQYF
TGTGCCAGCAGCCCCGGACTAGCGGGGGGCAGCACAGATACGCAGTATTTT
>.|TRBV7-2|TRBJ2-5|TRBD1
CASSLTGGGQYF
TGTGCCAGCAGCCTGACAGGGGGTGGGCAGTACTTC
>.|TRBV6-1|TRBJ1-2|.
CASSEFVSYSDYGYTF
TGTGCCAGCAGTGAATTTGTGTCCTATTCTGACTATGGCTACACCTTC
>.|TRBV7-6|TRBJ2-2|TRBD1
CASSLGQSTGELFF
TGTGCCAGCAGCTTGGGACAGAGCACCGGGGAGCTGTTTTTT
>.|TRBV19|TRBJ1-1|TRBD1
CASSITPGTGGTEAFF
TGTGCCAGTAGTATAACTCCCGGGACAGGGGGCACTGAAGCTTTCTTT
>.|TRBV6-6|TRBJ2-7|TRBD2
CATSGSSTYEQYF
TGTGCCACAAGCGGGAGTTCTACCTACGAGCAGTACTTC
>.|TRBV27|TRBJ1-1|TRBD1
CASSLVSGQSYTEAFF
TGTGCCAGCAGTTTGGTATCGGGACAGTCGTACACTGAAGCTTTCTTT
>.|TRBV13|TRBJ2-5|TRBD2
CASSWGLAGVETQYF
TGTGCCAGCAGCTGGGGACTAGCGGGAGTTGAGACCCAGTACTTC
>few|TRBV6-5|TRBJ2-7|TRBD1
CASSYGQGVRPYEQYF
TGTGCCAGCAGTTACGGGCAGGGGGTACGTCCCTACGAGCAGTACTTC
>few|TRBV5-1|TRBJ1-2|.
CASSLDGSRAVGYTF
TGCGCCAGCAGCTTGGACGGGAGTCGTGCTGTCGGCTACACCTTC
>.|TRBV11-2|TRBJ2-5|TRBD2
CASSRTSGSRETQYF
TGTGCCAGCAGCCGGACTAGCGGGAGCAGGGAGACCCAGTACTTC
>.|TRBV5-6|TRBJ2-5|.
CASRNALGRETQYF
TGTGCCAGCAGGAACGCACTGGGGCGAGAGACCCAGTACTTC
>few|TRBV6-1|TRBJ2-5|.
CASSEVRHTAGTQYF
TGTGCCAGCAGTGAAGTCCGCCACACCGCGGGGACCCAGTACTTC
>.|TRBV18|TRBJ2-7|TRBD2
CASSPKPLAGGYEQYF
TGTGCCAGCTCACCAAAGCCCTTAGCGGGGGGTTACGAGCAGTACTTC
>.|TRBV6-6|TRBJ1-2|.
CASSYSDRNYGYTF
TGTGCCAGCAGTTACTCCGACAGGAACTATGGCTACACCTTC
>.|TRBV5-6|TRBJ2-5|.
CASSLSGVETQYF
TGTGCCAGCAGCTTGTCAGGGGTCGAGACCCAGTACTTC
>.|TRBV11-2|TRBJ1-2|.
CASSSLDSHGYTF
TGTGCCAGCAGCTCACTCGACAGCCATGGCTACACCTTC
>.|TRBV28|TRBJ2-4|.
CASNQGLAKNIQYF
TGTGCCAGCAACCAGGGACTAGCCAAAAACATTCAGTACTTC
>few|TRBV4-3|TRBJ1-5|TRBD1
CASSQGTVSNQPQHF
TGCGCCAGCAGCCAGGGGACAGTTAGCAATCAGCCCCAGCATTTT
>.|TRBV29-1|TRBJ2-7|.
CSVAGDYEQYF
TGCAGCGTCGCAGGGGACTACGAGCAGTACTTC
>.|TRBV19|TRBJ1-5|.
CASTGRWENQPQHF
TGTGCCAGTACCGGACGTTGGGAGAATCAGCCCCAGCATTTT
>.|TRBV28|TRBJ1-1|TRBD1
CASTLFRGTLNTEAFF
TGTGCCAGCACCCTATTCAGGGGGACCTTGAACACTGAAGCTTTCTTT
>.|TRBV7-9|TRBJ2-7|TRBD2
CASRPGLAGAFAYEQYF
TGTGCCAGCAGACCAGGACTAGCGGGGGCCTTTGCCTACGAGCAGTACTTC
>.|TRBV21-1|TRBJ1-5|.
CASSKGTDCNQPQHF
TGTGCCAGCAGCAAAGGGACGGACTGCAATCAGCCCCAGCATTTT
>once|TRBV7-2|TRBJ2-7|.
CASSPDQGTQFHYEQYF
TGTGCCAGCAGCCCCGATCAGGGGACACAATTTCACTACGAGCAGTACTTC
>.|TRBV27|TRBJ2-6|.
CASSYLSGANGLTF
TGTGCCAGCAGTTACCTCTCTGGGGCCAACGGCCTGACTTTC
>.|TRBV7-2|TRBJ2-1|TRBD2
CASSSISGGDEQFF
TGTGCCAGCAGCTCGATTAGCGGGGGGGATGAGCAGTTCTTC
>.|TRBV9|TRBJ2-7|TRBD1
CASKRQGEYEQYF
TGTGCCAGCAAGCGACAGGGTGAATACGAGCAGTACTTC
>once|TRBV2|TRBJ2-7|TRBD2
CASSDQGTRASYEQYF
TGTGCCAGCAGTGATCAGGGGACTAGAGCCTCCTACGAGCAGTACTTC
>few|TRBV7-2|TRBJ2-7|.
CASSPTGGGSYEQYF
TGTGCCAGCAGCCCCACGGGGGGCGGCTCCTACGAGCAGTACTTC
>.|TRBV4-1|TRBJ1-3|.
CASSQPTTGNTIYF
TGCGCCAGCAGCCAACCGACAACTGGAAACACCATATATTTT
>.|TRBV6-1|TRBJ2-7|TRBD2
CASRGPRGNEQYF
TGTGCCAGCAGAGGACCGCGGGGGAACGAGCAGTACTTC
>once|TRBV7-3|TRBJ2-6|.
CASSTGSSGANVLTF
TGTGCCAGCAGCACGGGTAGCTCTGGGGCCAACGTCCTGACTTTC
>.|TRBV6-5|TRBJ1-3|.
CASTLDGISGNTIYF
TGTGCCAGCACCCTGGACGGGATCTCTGGAAACACCATATATTTT
>.|TRBV7-2|TRBJ2-7|.
CASSLSSLVGVTEQYF
TGTGCCAGCAGCTTAAGTTCCCTAGTAGGGGTTACGGAGCAGTACTTC
>.|TRBV6-5|TRBJ1-5|.
CASSSRGNNQPQHF
TGTGCCAGCAGTTCAAGGGGAAACAATCAGCCCCAGCATTTT
>few|TRBV7-8|TRBJ2-7|.
CASSLGGAVHYEQYF
TGTGCCAGCAGCTTAGGGGGAGCGGTCCACTACGAGCAGTACTTC
>.|TRBV11-2|TRBJ2-7|TRBD2
CASGGTSGTYEQYF
TGTGCCAGCGGGGGGACTAGCGGTACCTACGAGCAGTACTTC
>.|TRBV12-5|TRBJ2-3|.
CASGLTVSRVQYF
TGTGCTAGTGGTTTGACAGTGTCGAGAGTGCAGTATTTT
>.|TRBV19|TRBJ1-1|.
CASSIRGTEAFF
TGTGCCAGTAGTATTCGCGGCACTGAAGCTTTCTTT
>.|TRBV6-5|TRBJ2-1|.
CASSPGLEQFF
TGTGCCAGCAGCCCAGGGCTTGAGCAGTTCTTC
>.|TRBV28|TRBJ1-1|TRBD1
CASSLGQGGENTEAFF
TGTGCCAGCAGTCTGGGACAGGGTGGGGAAAACACTGAAGCTTTCTTT
>.|TRBV9|TRBJ2-1|TRBD2
CASSGTSAYNEQFF
TGTGCCAGCAGCGGGACTAGTGCGTACAATGAGCAGTTCTTC
>.|TRBV6-6|TRBJ2-5|TRBD2
CASSHGGKGVEQYF
TGTGCCAGCAGCCACGGGGGGAAAGGCGTTGAGCAGTACTTC
>.|TRBV5-1|TRBJ2-5|.
CASSLGTPRQETQYF
TGCGCCAGCAGCTTGGGGACACCACGCCAAGAGACCCAGTACTTC
>.|TRBV5-4|TRBJ2-1|TRBD2
CASSPGTSFKNEQFF
TGTGCCAGCAGCCCCGGGACTAGCTTTAAAAATGAGCAGTTCTTC
>.|TRBV5-1|TRBJ1-5|.
CASSLGEGNQPQHF
TGCGCCAGCAGTTTGGGGGAGGGCAATCAGCCCCAGCATTTT
>.|TRBV6-1|TRBJ1-5|.
CASSAWGDQPQHF
TGTGCCAGCAGTGCCTGGGGGGATCAGCCCCAGCATTTT
>few|TRBV9|TRBJ2-5|.
CASSPPTPQETQYF
TGTGCCAGCAGCCCCCCGACTCCACAAGAGACCCAGTACTTC
>.|TRBV30|TRBJ1-2|TRBD1
CAWSTGQGGHGYTF
TGTGCCTGGAGTACCGGACAGGGCGGACATGGCTACACCTTC
>.|TRBV27|TRBJ2-7|.
CASSHGQKIEQYF
TGTGCCAGCAGCCACGGACAGAAAATTGAGCAGTACTTC
>.|TRBV21-1|TRBJ1-5|.
CASSTLRTGGRQPQHF
TGTGCCAGCAGCACTTTGAGGACAGGGGGCCGGCAGCCCCAGCATTTT
>.|TRBV30|TRBJ1-1|.
CAWSNGGGRTEAFF
TGTGCCTGGTCGAACGGGGGGGGGCGAACTGAAGCTTTCTTT
>.|TRBV18|TRBJ1-2|.
CASSPGGLNYGYTF
TGTGCCAGCTCACCAGGAGGGCTTAACTATGGCTACACCTTC
>few|TRBV7-3|TRBJ1-3|.
CASSTGPDNTIYF
TGTGCCAGCAGCACGGGTCCCGATAACACCATATATTTT